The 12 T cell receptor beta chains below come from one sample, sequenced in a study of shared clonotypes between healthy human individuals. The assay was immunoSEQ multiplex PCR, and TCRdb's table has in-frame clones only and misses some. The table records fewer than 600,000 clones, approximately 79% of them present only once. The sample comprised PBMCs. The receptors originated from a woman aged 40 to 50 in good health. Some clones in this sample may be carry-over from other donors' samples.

In nucleotides, the CDR3 is TGTGCCAGCGGGGGAAGTATGAACACTGAAGCTTTCTTT. Translating gives CASGGSMNTEAFF. This sequence joins TRBV6-1 and TRBJ1-1, with a possible D match to TRBD1 (5 bases). Germline CDR1 reads MNHNS; CDR2 reads SASEGT. The V end was cut by 8 bases, the J end by 0 bases, with 10 bases between. This CDR3 contains 13 residues.

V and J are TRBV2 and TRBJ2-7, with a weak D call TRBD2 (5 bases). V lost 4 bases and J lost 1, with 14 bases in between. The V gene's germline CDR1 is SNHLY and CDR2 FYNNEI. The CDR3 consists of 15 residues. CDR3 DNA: TGTGCCAGCAGTGCGGTGCGGGTCCAGTCCTACGAGCAGTACTTC. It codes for CASSAVRVQSYEQYF.

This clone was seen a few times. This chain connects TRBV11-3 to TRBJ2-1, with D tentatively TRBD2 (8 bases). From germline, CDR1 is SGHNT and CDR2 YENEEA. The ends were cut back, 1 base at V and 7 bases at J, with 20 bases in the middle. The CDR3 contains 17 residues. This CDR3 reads CASSLGSGRGLRNEQFF. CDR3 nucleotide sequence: TGTGCCAGCAGCTTAGGCTCCGGGAGGGGGCTTCGGAATGAGCAGTTCTTC.

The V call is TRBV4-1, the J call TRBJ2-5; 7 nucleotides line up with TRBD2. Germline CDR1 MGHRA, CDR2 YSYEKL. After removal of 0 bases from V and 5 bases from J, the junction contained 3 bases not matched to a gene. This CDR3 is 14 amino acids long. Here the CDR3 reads CASSQDGLVETQYF. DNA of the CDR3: TGCGCCAGCAGCCAAGATGGACTAGTCGAGACCCAGTACTTC.

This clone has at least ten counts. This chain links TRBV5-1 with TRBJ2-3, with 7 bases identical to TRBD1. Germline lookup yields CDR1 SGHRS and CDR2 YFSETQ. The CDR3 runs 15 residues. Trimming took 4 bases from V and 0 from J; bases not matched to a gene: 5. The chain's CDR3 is CASSAPGGSTDTQYF. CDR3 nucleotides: TGCGCCAGCAGCGCGCCAGGGGGAAGCACAGATACGCAGTATTTT.

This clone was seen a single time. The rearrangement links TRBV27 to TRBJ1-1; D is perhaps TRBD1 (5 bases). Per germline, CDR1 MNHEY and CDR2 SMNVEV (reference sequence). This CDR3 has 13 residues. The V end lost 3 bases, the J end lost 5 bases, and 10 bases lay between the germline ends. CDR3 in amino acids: CASSFRGETEAFF. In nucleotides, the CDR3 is TGTGCCAGCAGTTTTAGGGGTGAAACTGAAGCTTTCTTT.

DNA for the CDR3: TGTGCCAGCAGTGAACCCTTTCGAGGGGGTGAGGATACGCAGTATTTT. This gives the protein CASSEPFRGGEDTQYF. The rearrangement joins TRBV6-1 to TRBJ2-3, with D possibly TRBD1 on 6 matching bases. Trimming removed 2 bases at V and 6 bases at J, with 18 bases between. Germline CDR1 reads MNHNS; CDR2 reads SASEGT. CDR3 length: 16 amino acids.

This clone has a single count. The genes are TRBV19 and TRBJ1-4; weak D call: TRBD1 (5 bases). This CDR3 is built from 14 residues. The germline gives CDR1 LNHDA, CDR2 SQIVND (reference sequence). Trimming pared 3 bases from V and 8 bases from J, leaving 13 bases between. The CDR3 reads CASSMGRTQEKLFF. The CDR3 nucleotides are TGTGCCAGTAGTATGGGGCGTACCCAAGAAAAACTGTTTTTT.

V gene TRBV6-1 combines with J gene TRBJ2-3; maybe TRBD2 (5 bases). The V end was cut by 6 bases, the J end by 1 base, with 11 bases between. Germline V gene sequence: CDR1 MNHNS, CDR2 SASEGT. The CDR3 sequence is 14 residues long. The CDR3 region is CASRGGWGTDTQYF. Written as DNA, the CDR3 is TGTGCCAGCAGGGGCGGGTGGGGCACAGATACGCAGTATTTT.

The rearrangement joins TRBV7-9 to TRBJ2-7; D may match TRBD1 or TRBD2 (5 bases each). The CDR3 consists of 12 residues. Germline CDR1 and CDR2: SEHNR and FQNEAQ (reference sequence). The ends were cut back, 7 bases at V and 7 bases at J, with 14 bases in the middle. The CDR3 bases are TGTGCCAGCACCCGCGAGGGACGGGAGCAGTACTTC. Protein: CASTREGREQYF.

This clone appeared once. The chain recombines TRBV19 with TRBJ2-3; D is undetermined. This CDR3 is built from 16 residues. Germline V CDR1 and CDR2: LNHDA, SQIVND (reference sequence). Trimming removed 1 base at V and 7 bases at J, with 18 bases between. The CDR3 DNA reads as TGTGCCAGTAGTATAGGCAGGAACCACCGAATTTATACGCAGTATTTT. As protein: CASSIGRNHRIYTQYF.

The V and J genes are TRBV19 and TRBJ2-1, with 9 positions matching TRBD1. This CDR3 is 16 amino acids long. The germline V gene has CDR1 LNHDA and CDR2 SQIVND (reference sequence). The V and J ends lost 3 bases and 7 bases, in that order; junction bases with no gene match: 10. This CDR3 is CASSMGGQGWANEQFF. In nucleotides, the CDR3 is TGTGCCAGTAGTATGGGTGGACAGGGGTGGGCGAATGAGCAGTTCTTC.